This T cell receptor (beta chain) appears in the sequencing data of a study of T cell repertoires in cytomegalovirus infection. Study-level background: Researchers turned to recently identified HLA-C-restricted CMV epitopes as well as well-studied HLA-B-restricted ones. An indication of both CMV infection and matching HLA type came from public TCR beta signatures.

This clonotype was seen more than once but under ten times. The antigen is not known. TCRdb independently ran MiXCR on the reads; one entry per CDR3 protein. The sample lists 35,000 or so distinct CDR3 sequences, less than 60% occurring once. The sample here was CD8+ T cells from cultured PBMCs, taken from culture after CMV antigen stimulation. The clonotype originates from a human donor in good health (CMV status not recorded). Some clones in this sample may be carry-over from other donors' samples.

CDR3 nucleotide sequence: TGTGCCAGCAATCCACAGGGTGGGGAAAAACTGTTTTTT. Translation: CASNPQGGEKLFF. The rearrangement joins TRBV25-1 to TRBJ1-4; D is perhaps TRBD1 (6 bases). Trimming took 7 bases from V and 8 from J, leaving 14 bases between them. The V gene's germline CDR1 is MGHDK and CDR2 SYGVNS. CDR3 size: 13 residues.